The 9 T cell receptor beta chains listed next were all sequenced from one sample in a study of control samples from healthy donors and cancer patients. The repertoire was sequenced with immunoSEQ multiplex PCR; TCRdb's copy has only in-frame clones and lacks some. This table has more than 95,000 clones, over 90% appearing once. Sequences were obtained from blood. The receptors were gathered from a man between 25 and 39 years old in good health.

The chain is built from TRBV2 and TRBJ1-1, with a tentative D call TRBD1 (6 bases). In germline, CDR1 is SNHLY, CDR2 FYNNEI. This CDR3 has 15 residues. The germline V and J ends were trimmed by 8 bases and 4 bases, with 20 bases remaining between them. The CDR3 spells CASGTGRGQGTEAFF. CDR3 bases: TGTGCCAGCGGAACCGGACGGGGGCAAGGCACTGAAGCTTTCTTT.

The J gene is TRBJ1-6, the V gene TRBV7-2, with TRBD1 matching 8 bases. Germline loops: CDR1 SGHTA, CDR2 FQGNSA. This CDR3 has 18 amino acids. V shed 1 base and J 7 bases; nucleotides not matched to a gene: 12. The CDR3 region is CASSLGFGRGPTNSPLHF. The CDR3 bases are TGTGCCAGCAGCTTAGGGTTTGGCAGGGGGCCTACAAATTCACCCCTCCACTTT.

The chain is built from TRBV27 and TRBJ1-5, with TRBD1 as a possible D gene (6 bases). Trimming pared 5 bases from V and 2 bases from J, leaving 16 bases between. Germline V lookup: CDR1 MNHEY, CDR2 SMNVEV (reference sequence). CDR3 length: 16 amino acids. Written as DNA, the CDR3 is TGTGCCAGCAGTACCCTAGGGGGGGCCCGCAATCAGCCCCAGCATTTT. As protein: CASSTLGGARNQPQHF.

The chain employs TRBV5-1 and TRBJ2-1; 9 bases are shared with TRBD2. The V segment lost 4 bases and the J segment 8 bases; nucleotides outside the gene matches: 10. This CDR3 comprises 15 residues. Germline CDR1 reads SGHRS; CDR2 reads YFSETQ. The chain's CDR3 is CASSKDLAGLDEQFF. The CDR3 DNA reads TGCGCCAGCAGCAAGGATCTAGCGGGGTTGGATGAGCAGTTCTTC.

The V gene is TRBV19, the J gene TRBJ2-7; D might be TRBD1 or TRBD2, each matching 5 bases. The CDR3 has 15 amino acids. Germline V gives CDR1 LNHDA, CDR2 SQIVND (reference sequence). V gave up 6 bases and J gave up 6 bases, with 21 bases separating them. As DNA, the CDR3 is TGTGCCAGTAGCCCCATGGGGACCACACTGGGCGAGCAGTACTTC. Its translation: CASSPMGTTLGEQYF.

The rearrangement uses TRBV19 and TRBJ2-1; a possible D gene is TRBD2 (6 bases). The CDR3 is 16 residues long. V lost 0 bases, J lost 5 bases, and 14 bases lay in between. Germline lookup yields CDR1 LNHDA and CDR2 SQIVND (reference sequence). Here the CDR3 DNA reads TGTGCCAGTAGTATAGATCTGGGGCGGGGTCACAATGAGCAGTTCTTC. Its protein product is CASSIDLGRGHNEQFF.

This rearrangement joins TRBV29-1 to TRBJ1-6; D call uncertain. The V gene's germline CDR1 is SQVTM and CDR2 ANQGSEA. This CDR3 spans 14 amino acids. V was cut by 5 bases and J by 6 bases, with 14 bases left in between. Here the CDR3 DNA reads TGCAGCGTTATATTTGAATCCCTTAATTCACCCCTCCACTTT. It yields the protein CSVIFESLNSPLHF.

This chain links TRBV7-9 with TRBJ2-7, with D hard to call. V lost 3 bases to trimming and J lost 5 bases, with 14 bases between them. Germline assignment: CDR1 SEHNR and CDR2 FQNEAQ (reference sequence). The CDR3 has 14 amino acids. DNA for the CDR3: TGTGCCAGCAGCTTGTCCGAAGGACGGAACGAGCAGTACTTC. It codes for CASSLSEGRNEQYF.

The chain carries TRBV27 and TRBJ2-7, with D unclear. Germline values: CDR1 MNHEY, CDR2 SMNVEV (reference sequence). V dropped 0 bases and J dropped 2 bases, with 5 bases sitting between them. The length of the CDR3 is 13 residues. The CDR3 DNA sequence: TGTGCCAGCAGTTTATCGACCGCCTACGAGCAGTACTTC. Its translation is CASSLSTAYEQYF.